This T cell receptor (beta chain) came from a study of shared clonotypes between healthy human individuals. The germline V gene has CDR1 MNHEY and CDR2 SMNVEV (reference sequence). Trimming cost V 0 bases and J 0 bases, with 11 bases left between them. This CDR3 comprises 16 residues. TCRdb's copy holds only in-frame clones and misses some; the assay was immunoSEQ multiplex PCR. The sample carries more than 2 million clones, approximately 92% recorded once. The naive CD8 subset, CD45RO-negative cells positively selected for CCR7, excluded terminally differentiated effector memory CD45RA+ cells. Notes on this clone: Other DNA sequences of this sample code for an identical CDR3.

Source material: naive CD8+ T cells from PBMCs. The clonotype was recovered from a man aged 18 to 30 in good health. Some clones in this sample may be carry-over from other donors' samples. The rearrangement joins TRBV27 to TRBJ1-1; a weak D match, TRBD1 (5 bases). The DNA for the CDR3 is TGTGCCAGCAGTTTATCGGCAGGGACCATGAACACTGAAGCTTTCTTT. It specifies CASSLSAGTMNTEAFF.